Listed here are 2 T cell receptor beta chains from one sample, sequenced in a study of shared clonotypes between healthy human individuals. The repertoire was sequenced with immunoSEQ multiplex PCR; TCRdb's copy has only in-frame clones and lacks some. The data hold roughly 2.2 million clones, with roughly 92% observed a single time. The sequencing sample was made of naive CD4+ T cells from PBMCs. Sample subset: CD45RA+ positively selected. The receptors come from a man between 18 and 29 years old in good health. Some clones in this sample may be carry-over from other donors' samples.

This rearrangement joins TRBV6-5 to TRBJ2-3, with a tentative D call TRBD2 (5 bases). The CDR3 spans 13 residues. Germline assignment: CDR1 MNHEY and CDR2 SVGAGI. V was clipped by 6 bases and J by 8 bases, with 15 bases between them. The CDR3 sequence is CASSPVGALTQYF. DNA of the CDR3: TGTGCCAGCAGCCCGGTGGGAGCACTTACGCAGTATTTT.

The chain carries TRBV5-1 and TRBJ2-7; 8 nucleotides align to TRBD2. The CDR3 sequence is 17 residues long. Trimming at V came to 4 bases and at J to 3 bases, leaving 15 bases not matched to a gene. CDR1 is SGHRS, CDR2 YFSETQ, per germline. CDR3 in DNA: TGCGCCAGCAGCCCAGAGGGTCCAGGAGCGGGAGTCTACGAGCAGTACTTC. Encoded protein: CASSPEGPGAGVYEQYF.